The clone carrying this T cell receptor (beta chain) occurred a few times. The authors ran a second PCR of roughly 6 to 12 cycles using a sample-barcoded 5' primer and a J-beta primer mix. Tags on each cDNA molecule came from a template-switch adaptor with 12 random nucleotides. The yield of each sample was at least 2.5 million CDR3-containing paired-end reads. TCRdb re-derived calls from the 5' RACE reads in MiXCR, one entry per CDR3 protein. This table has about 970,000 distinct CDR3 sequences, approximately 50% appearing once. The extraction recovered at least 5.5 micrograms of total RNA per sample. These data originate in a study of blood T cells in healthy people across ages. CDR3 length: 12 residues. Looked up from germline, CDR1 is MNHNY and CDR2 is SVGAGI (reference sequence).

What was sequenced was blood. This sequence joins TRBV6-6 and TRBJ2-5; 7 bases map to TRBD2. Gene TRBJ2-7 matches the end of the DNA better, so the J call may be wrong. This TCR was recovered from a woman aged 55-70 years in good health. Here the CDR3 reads CASSSASGEQYF. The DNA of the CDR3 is TGTGCCAGCAGTTCGGCTAGCGGCGAGCAGTACTTC.